Sequencing of this TCR beta chain was carried out in a study of blood T cell repertoires in COVID-19. In the authors' methods: Quantification of nucleated cells was approximated via reference gene primer amplification. Data came from immunoSEQ multiplex PCR; TCRdb stores just in-frame clones and leaves some out. V and J calls plus clone size are reproduced from that table; the DNA served to infer D and trimming. The repertoire has some 200,000 clones, roughly 87% of them found once; the top ten carry 2% to 2.5%. Germline loops: CDR1 LNHDA, CDR2 SQIVND (reference sequence). CDR3 length: 13 residues. V gave up 5 bases and J gave up 3 bases, with 7 bases separating them. Participants reported their clinical history, and cohort assignment relied on those reports. Recovered status in Cohort 3 required two negative PCRs, clearance, or symptom resolution.

This clonotype was obtained from a woman aged 25 to 39 who had recovered from COVID-19. The specimen sequenced was PBMCs or T cells enriched from blood (not recorded which). The J gene is TRBJ1-4, the V gene TRBV19; D unresolved. CDR3 sequence: CASSRRANEKLFF. In DNA form, the CDR3 reads TGTGCCAGTAGTCGGAGGGCTAATGAAAAACTGTTTTTT.